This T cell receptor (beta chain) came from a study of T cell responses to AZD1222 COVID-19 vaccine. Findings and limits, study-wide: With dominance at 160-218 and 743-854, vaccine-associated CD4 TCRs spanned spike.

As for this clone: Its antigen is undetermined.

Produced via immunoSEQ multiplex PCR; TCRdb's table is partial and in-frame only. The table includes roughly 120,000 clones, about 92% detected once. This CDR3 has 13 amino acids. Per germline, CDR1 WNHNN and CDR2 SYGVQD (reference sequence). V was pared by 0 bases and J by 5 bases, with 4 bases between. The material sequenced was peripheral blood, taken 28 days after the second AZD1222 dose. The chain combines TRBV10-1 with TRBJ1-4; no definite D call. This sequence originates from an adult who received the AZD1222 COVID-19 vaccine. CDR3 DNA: TGCGCCAGCAGTGAGTCCTTCAATGAAAAACTGTTTTTT. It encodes CASSESFNEKLFF.